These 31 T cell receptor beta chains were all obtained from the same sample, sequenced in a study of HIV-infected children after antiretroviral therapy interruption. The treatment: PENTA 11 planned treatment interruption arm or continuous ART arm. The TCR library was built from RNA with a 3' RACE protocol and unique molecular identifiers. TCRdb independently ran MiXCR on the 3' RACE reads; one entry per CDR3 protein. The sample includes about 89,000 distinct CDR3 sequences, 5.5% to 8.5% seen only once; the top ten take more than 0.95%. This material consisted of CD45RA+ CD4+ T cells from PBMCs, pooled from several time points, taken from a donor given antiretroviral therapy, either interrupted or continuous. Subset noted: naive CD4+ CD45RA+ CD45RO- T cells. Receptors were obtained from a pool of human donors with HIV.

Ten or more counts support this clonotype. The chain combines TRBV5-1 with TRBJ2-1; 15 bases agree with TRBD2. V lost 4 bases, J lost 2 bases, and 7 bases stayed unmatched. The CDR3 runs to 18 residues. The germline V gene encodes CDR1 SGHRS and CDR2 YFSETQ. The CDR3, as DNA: TGCGCCAGCAGCGTGGGACTAGCGGGGGGTGGCCCCTACAATGAGCAGTTCTTC. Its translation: CASSVGLAGGGPYNEQFF.

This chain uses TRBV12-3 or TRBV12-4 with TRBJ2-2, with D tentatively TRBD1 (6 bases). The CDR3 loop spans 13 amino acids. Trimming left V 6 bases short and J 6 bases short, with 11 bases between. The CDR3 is CASRNTGSGELFF. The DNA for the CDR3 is TGTGCCAGCAGAAACACAGGGTCCGGGGAGCTGTTTTTT.

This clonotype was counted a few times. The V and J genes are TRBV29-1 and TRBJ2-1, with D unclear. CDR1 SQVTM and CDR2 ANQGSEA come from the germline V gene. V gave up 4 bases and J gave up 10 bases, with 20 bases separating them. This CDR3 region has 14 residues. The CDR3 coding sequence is TGCAGCGTTGCGTCGGTTTTTGGGCACACAGAGCAGTTCTTC. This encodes CSVASVFGHTEQFF.

CDR3 bases: TGTGCCATCAGGGACCGGCGGCCTTACGAGCAGTACTTC. Residues: CAIRDRRPYEQYF. The V gene is TRBV10-3, the J gene TRBJ2-7; D unclear. Germline CDR1 reads ENHRY; CDR2 reads SYGVKD. Trimming cost V 6 bases and J 4 bases, with 13 bases left between them. The CDR3 length is 13 residues.

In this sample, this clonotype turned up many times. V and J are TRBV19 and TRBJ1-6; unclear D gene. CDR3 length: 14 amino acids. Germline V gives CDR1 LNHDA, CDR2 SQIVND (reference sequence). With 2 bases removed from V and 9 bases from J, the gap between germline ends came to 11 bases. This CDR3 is CASSITGFSSPLHF. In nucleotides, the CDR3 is TGTGCCAGTAGTATAACCGGATTTAGTTCACCCCTCCACTTT.

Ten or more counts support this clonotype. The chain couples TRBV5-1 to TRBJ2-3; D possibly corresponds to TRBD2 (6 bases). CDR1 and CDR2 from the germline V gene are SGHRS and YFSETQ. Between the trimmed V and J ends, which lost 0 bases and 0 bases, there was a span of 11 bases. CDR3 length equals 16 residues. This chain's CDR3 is CASSLESGRSTDTQYF. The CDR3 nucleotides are TGCGCCAGCAGCTTGGAGTCAGGGAGGAGCACAGATACGCAGTATTTT.

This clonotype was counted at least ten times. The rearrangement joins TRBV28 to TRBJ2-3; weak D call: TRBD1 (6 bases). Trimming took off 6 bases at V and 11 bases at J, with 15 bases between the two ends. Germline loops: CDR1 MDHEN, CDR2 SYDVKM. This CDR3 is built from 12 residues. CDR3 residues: CASRRTVGGQYF. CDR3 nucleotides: TGTGCCAGCAGACGGACAGTTGGCGGGCAGTATTTT.

The CDR3 here is CASSQDSLSGANVLTF. DNA for the CDR3: TGTGCCAGCAGCCAAGACTCCCTCTCTGGGGCCAACGTCCTGACTTTC. The rearrangement uses TRBV3-1 and TRBJ2-6; D is uncertain. Germline V gene lookup returns CDR1 LGHDT and CDR2 YNNKEL (reference sequence). Trimming cost V 0 bases and J 0 bases, with 6 bases left between them. CDR3 length equals 16 residues.

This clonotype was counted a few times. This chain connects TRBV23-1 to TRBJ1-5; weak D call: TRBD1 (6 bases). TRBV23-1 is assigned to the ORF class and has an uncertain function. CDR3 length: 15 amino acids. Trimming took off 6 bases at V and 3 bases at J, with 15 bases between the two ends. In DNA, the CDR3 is TGCGCCAGCAGCCGCGAGGGGGGGCTCAATCAGCCCCAGCATTTT. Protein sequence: CASSREGGLNQPQHF.

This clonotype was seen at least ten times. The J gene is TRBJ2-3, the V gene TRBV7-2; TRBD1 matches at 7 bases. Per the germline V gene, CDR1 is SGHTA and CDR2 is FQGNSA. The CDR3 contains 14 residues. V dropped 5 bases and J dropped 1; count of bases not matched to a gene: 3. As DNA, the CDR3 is TGTGCCAGCAGCCCTCAGGGGGGCACAGATACGCAGTATTTT. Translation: CASSPQGGTDTQYF.

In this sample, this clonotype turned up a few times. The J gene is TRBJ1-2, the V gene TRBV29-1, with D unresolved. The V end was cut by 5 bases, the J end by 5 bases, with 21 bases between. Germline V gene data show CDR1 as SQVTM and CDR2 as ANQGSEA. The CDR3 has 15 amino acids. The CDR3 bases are TGCAGCGTTCTGACCGCCAGTGGAATTCATTATGGCTACACCTTC. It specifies CSVLTASGIHYGYTF.

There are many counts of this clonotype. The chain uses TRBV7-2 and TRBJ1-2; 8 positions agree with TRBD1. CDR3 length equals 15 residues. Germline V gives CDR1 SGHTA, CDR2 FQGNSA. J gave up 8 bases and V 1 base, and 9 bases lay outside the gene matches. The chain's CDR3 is CASSLGQGPTAGYTF. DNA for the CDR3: TGTGCCAGCAGCTTAGGACAGGGGCCTACAGCGGGCTACACCTTC.

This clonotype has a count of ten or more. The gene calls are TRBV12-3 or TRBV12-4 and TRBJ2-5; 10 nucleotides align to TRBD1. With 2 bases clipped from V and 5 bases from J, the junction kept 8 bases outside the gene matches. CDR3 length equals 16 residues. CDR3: CASSLLLGTGVETQYF. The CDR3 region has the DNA TGTGCCAGCAGTTTACTATTGGGGACAGGGGTGGAGACCCAGTACTTC.

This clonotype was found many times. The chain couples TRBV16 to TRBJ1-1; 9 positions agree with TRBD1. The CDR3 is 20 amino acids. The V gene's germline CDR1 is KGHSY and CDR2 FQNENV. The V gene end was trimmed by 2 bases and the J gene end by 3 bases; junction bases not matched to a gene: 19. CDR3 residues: CASSQGLTGGSRTVYTEAFF. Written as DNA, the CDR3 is TGTGCCAGCAGCCAAGGTTTAACAGGGGGCTCAAGAACCGTGTACACTGAAGCTTTCTTT.

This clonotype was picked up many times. CDR3 sequence (DNA): TGTGCCAGCAGCTTACGCGGGATCAGTTCACCCCTCCACTTT. Translated, it gives CASSLRGISSPLHF. This chain uses TRBV7-9 with TRBJ1-6; D uncertain. This CDR3 is 14 amino acids long. Between the trimmed V and J ends, which lost 2 bases and 9 bases, there was a span of 11 bases. Germline V gene data show CDR1 as SEHNR and CDR2 as FQNEAQ (reference sequence).

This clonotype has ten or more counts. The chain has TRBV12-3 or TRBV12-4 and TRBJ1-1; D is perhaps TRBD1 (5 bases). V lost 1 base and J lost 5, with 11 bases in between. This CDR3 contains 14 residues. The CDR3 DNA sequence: TGTGCCAGCAGTTTAGGCAGGGTGGGGACTGAAGCTTTCTTT. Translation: CASSLGRVGTEAFF.

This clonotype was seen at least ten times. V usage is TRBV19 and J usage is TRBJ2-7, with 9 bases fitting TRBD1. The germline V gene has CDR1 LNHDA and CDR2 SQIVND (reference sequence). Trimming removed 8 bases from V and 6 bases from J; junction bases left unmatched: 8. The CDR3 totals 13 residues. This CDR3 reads CASGDRVATEQYF. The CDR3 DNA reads TGTGCCAGTGGGGACAGGGTCGCGACCGAGCAGTACTTC.

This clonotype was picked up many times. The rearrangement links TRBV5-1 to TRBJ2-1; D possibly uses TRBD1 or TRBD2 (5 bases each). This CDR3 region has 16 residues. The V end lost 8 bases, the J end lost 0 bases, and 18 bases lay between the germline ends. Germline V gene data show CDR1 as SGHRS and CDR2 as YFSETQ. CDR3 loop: CASRGSSGSSYNEQFF. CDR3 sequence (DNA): TGCGCCAGTAGGGGCTCCAGCGGTAGCTCCTACAATGAGCAGTTCTTC.

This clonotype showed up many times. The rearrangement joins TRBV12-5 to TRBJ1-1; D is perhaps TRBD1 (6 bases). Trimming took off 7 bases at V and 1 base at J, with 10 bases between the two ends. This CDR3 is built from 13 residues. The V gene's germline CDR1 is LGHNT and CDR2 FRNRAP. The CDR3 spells CASVKGGNTEAFF. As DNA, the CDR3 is TGTGCTAGTGTTAAGGGGGGGAACACTGAAGCTTTCTTT. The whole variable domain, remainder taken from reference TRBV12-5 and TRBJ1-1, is DARVTQTPRHKVTEMGQEVTMRCQPILGHNTVFWYRQTMMQGLELLAYFRNRAPLDDSGMPKDRFSAEMPDATLATLKIQPSEPRDSAVYFCASVKGGNTEAFFGQGTRLTVV.

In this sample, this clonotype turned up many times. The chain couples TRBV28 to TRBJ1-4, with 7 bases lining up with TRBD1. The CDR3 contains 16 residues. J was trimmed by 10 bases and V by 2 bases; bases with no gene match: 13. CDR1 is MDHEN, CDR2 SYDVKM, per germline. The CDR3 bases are TGTGCCAGCAGTTTAGGACAGGCCGGTTTAAGTGGAAAACTGTTTTTT. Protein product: CASSLGQAGLSGKLFF.

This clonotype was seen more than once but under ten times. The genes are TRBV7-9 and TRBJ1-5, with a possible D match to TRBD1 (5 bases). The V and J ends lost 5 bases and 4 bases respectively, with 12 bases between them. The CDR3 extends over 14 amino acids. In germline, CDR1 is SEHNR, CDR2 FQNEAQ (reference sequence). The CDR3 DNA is TGTGCCAGCAGCCAGGGACGGAGTAATCAGCCCCAGCATTTT. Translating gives CASSQGRSNQPQHF.

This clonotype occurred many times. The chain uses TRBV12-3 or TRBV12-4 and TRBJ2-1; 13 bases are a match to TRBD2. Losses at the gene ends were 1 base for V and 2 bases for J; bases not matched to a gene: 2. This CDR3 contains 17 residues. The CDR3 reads CASSLGLAGGPYNEQFF. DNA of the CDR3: TGTGCCAGCAGTTTAGGACTAGCGGGAGGACCCTACAATGAGCAGTTCTTC.

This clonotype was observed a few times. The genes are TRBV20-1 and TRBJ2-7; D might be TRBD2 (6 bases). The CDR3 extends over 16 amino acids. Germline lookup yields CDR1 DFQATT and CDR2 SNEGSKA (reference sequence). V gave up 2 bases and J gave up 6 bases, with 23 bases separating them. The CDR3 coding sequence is TGCAGTGCTAGACACATGCCCCTAGCGATCCTGCGCGAGCAGTACTTC. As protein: CSARHMPLAILREQYF.

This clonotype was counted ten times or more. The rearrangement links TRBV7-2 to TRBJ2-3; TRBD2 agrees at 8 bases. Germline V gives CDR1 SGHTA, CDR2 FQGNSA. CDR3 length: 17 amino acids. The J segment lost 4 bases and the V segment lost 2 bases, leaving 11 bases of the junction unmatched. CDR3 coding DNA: TGTGCCAGCAGCTTAACCTGGGGTAGCGGGATGCCAGATACGCAGTATTTT. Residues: CASSLTWGSGMPDTQYF.

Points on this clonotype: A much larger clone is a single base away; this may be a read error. CDR3 sequence (DNA): TGTGCCAGCAGCTCCCCGGGGGTAACCTACAAGCAGTACTTC. This gives the protein CASSSPGVTYKQYF. The rearrangement uses TRBV11-3 and TRBJ2-7, with D possibly matching TRBD2 (6 bases). In germline, CDR1 is SGHNT, CDR2 YENEEA. CDR3 length equals 14 residues.

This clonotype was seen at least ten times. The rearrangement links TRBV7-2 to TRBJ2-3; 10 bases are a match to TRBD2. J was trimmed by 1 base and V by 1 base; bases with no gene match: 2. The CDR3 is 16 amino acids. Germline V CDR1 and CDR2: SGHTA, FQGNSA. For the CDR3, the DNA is TGTGCCAGCAGCTTAGTGCTAGCGGGGGGCACAGATACGCAGTATTTT. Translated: CASSLVLAGGTDTQYF.

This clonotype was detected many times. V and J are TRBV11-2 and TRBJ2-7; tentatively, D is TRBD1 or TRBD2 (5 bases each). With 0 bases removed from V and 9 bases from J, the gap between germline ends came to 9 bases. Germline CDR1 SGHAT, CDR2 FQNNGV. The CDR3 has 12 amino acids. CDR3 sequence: CASSLDPGTQYF. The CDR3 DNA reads TGTGCCAGCAGCTTAGACCCAGGGACGCAGTACTTC.

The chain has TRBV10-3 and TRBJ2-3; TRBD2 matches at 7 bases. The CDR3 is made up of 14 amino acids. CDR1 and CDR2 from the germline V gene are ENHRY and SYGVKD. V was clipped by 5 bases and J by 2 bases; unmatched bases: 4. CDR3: CAISPGTNTDTQYF. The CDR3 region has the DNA TGTGCCATCAGTCCCGGGACTAACACAGATACGCAGTATTTT.

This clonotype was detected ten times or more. The DNA of the CDR3 is TGCGCCAGCAGTGAGTCGTACTACTACGCGGATACGCAGTATTTT. This sequence encodes CASSESYYYADTQYF. The rearrangement uses TRBV10-1 and TRBJ2-3; no firm D call. Germline V lookup: CDR1 WNHNN, CDR2 SYGVQD (reference sequence). Trimming left V 0 bases short and J 6 bases short, with 13 bases between. The CDR3 sequence is 15 residues long.

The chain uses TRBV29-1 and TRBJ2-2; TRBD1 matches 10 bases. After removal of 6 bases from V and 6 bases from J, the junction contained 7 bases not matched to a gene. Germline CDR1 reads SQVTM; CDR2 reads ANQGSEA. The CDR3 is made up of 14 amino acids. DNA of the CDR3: TGCAGCGTCCCGGACAGGGGGAGGGCCGGGGAGCTGTTTTTT. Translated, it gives CSVPDRGRAGELFF.

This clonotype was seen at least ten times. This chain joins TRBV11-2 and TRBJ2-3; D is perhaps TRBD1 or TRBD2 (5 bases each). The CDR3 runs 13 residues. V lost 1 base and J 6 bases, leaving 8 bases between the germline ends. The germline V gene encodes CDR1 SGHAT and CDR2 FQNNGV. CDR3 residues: CASSLAGLDTQYF. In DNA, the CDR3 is TGTGCCAGCAGCTTAGCGGGGCTGGATACGCAGTATTTT. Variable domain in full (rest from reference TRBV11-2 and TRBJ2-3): EAGVAQSPRYKIIEKRQSVAFWCNPISGHATLYWYQQILGQGPKLLIQFQNNGVVDDSQLPKDRFSAERLKGVDSTLKIQPAKLEDSAVYLCASSLAGLDTQYFGPGTRLTVL.